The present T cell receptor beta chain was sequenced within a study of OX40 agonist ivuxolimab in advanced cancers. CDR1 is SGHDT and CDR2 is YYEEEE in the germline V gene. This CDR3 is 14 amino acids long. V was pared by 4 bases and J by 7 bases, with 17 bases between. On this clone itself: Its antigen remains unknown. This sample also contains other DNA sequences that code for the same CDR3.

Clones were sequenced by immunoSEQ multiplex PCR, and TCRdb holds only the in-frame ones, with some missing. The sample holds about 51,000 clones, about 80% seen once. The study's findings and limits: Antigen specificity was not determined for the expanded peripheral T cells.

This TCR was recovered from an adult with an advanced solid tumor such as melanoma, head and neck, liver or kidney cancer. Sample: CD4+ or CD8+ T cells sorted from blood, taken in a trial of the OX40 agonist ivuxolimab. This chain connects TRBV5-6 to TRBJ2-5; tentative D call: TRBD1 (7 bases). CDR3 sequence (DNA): TGTGCCAGCAGCCCCGGTGGACAGGAGGGGACCCAGTACTTC. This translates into CASSPGGQEGTQYF.